A single sample gave rise to the 12 T cell receptor beta chains below, sequenced in a study of OX40 agonist ivuxolimab in advanced cancers. This table comes from immunoSEQ multiplex PCR, and its TCRdb copy is limited to in-frame clones, with some not included. Of roughly 48,000 clones listed, 84% are singletons. The sample in question was CD4+ or CD8+ T cells sorted from blood, obtained in a trial of the OX40 agonist ivuxolimab. The receptors were gathered from an adult with an advanced solid tumor such as melanoma, head and neck, liver or kidney cancer.

The CDR3 nucleotides are TGCGCCAGCAGCTCTAGACGGACAGATACGCAGTATTTT. Translated: CASSSRRTDTQYF. The gene calls are TRBV5-1 and TRBJ2-3; D is unclear. The CDR3 runs to 13 residues. The V end lost 3 bases, the J end lost 3 bases, and 8 bases lay between the germline ends. Germline lookup yields CDR1 SGHRS and CDR2 YFSETQ.

The rearrangement joins TRBV12-5 to TRBJ2-2, with a weak D call TRBD2 (5 bases). V was shortened by 6 bases and J by 4 bases, with 9 bases between the two germline ends. The V gene's germline CDR1 is LGHNT and CDR2 FRNRAP. The CDR3 runs to 13 residues. The CDR3 DNA sequence: TGTGCTAGTGGCTCAGAGGGCACCGGGGAGCTGTTTTTT. This sequence encodes CASGSEGTGELFF.

This sequence joins TRBV7-9 and TRBJ1-1; 8 nucleotides align to TRBD1. The V gene's germline CDR1 is SEHNR and CDR2 FQNEAQ (reference sequence). This CDR3 region has 13 residues. Germline trimming cut 1 base from V and 11 bases from J; bases unmatched to any gene: 6. The CDR3 here is CASSLDPTGVAFF. The DNA of the CDR3 is TGTGCCAGCAGCTTAGACCCGACAGGGGTTGCTTTCTTT.

The chain employs TRBV2 and TRBJ2-5; maybe TRBD2 (6 bases). In germline, CDR1 is SNHLY, CDR2 FYNNEI. This CDR3 spans 15 amino acids. V dropped 6 bases and J dropped 1 base, with 15 bases sitting between them. In DNA form, the CDR3 reads TGTGCCAGCAGGGGGGGATTCTTTCGCCAAGAGACCCAGTACTTC. Residues: CASRGGFFRQETQYF. The full variable domain, completed using reference TRBV2 and TRBJ2-5, is EPEVTQTPSHQVTQMGQEVILRCVPISNHLYFYWYRQILGQKVEFLVSFYNNEISEKSEIFDDQFSVERPDGSNFTLKIRSTKLEDSAMYFCASRGGFFRQETQYFGPGTRLLVL.

The genes are TRBV9 and TRBJ2-3; D gene unclear. V gave up 0 bases and J gave up 2 bases, with 13 bases separating them. Germline CDR1 SGDLS, CDR2 YYNGEE. This CDR3 is 16 amino acids long. CDR3 in DNA: TGTGCCAGCAGCGTAGGCTCATTACATCTCACAGATACGCAGTATTTT. Encoded protein: CASSVGSLHLTDTQYF.

The V gene is TRBV30, the J gene TRBJ1-5; 7 bases agree with TRBD1. Germline assignment: CDR1 GTSNPN and CDR2 SVGIG (reference sequence). The trim removed 2 bases at V and 2 bases at J, leaving 15 bases unmatched. The CDR3 totals 18 residues. CDR3 sequence: CAWSRGAGGRGGNQPQHF. The DNA for the CDR3 is TGTGCCTGGAGTAGGGGGGCAGGGGGTCGCGGAGGCAATCAGCCCCAGCATTTT.

This chain links TRBV29-1 with TRBJ1-1; 7 bases align to TRBD1. The CDR3 consists of 12 residues. V lost 7 bases and J lost 4; bases outside the gene matches: 6. Germline assignment: CDR1 SQVTM and CDR2 ANQGSEA. The CDR3 loop is CSGDPGGTEAFF. The CDR3 DNA follows: TGCAGCGGAGACCCAGGGGGCACTGAAGCTTTCTTT.

This chain connects TRBV7-2 to TRBJ1-5; 8 nucleotides agree with TRBD1. V lost 5 bases and J lost 4; bases outside the gene matches: 7. This CDR3 spans 15 amino acids. CDR1 is SGHTA, CDR2 FQGNSA, per germline. In DNA form, the CDR3 reads TGTGCCAGCAGCCAAACCGGGACAGGTAATCAGCCCCAGCATTTT. Its translation: CASSQTGTGNQPQHF.

In regard to this clone: It is likely a read error, because the conserved phenylalanine at the end of the CDR3 is missing. The DNA is omitted, as the CDR3 cannot be located on it reliably, and the CDR3 follows TCRdb's listing. V usage is TRBV30 and J usage is TRBJ2-7. The CDR3 extends over 12 residues, inclusive of both ends. Germline V gene data show CDR1 as GTSNPN and CDR2 as SVGIG (reference sequence). The CDR3 is CAWISRWGASSL.

V and J are TRBV5-1 and TRBJ2-7, with D tentatively TRBD2 (5 bases). Germline CDR1 SGHRS, CDR2 YFSETQ. Trimming left V 2 bases short and J 6 bases short, with 9 bases between. CDR3 length: 12 residues. In DNA form, the CDR3 reads TGCGCCAGCAGCTTCGGTCGGGGCGAGCAGTACTTC. It yields the protein CASSFGRGEQYF.

This clone was found once. V is TRBV7-9 and J is TRBJ1-1; D is uncertain. V was shortened by 2 bases and J by 7 bases, with 17 bases between the two germline ends. CDR3 length equals 15 residues. Germline V gene lookup returns CDR1 SEHNR and CDR2 FQNEAQ (reference sequence). The CDR3 region has the DNA TGTGCCAGCAGCTTATCAGCCAGCCAGAGAGATGAAGCTTTCTTT. Its translation: CASSLSASQRDEAFF. Together with reference TRBV7-9 and TRBJ1-1, the CDR3 gives the full variable domain: DTGVSQNPRHKITKRGQNVTFRCDPISEHNRLYWYRQTLGQGPEFLTYFQNEAQLEKSRLLSDRFSAERPKGSFSTLEIQRTEQGDSAMYLCASSLSASQRDEAFFGQGTRLTVV.

This clone was recorded only once. The V gene is TRBV29-1, the J gene TRBJ2-7, with 10 bases matching TRBD1. Germline V CDR1 and CDR2: SQVTM, ANQGSEA. This CDR3 comprises 13 residues. J lost 5 bases, V lost 5 bases, and 6 bases had no gene match. In DNA, the CDR3 is TGCAGCGTTTCCGGGACAGGGGTGCACGAGCAGTACTTC. Translated: CSVSGTGVHEQYF.